This entry describes one TCR beta chain. With 6 bases removed from V and 2 bases from J, the gap between germline ends came to 10 bases. Germline V CDR1 and CDR2: LNHDA, SQIVND (reference sequence). The CDR3 spans 13 residues. Sequencing was performed with immunoSEQ multiplex PCR; in TCRdb, only in-frame clones are kept and a portion is missing. This sample has under 70,000 clones; about 90% occur once, and the top ten carry approximately 12%. This sample is drawn from a study of OX40 agonist ivuxolimab in advanced cancers. Study information: Dose-escalation patients suffered from hepatocellular carcinoma, melanoma, renal cell or head and neck cancer.

The TCR was taken from an adult with an advanced solid tumor such as melanoma, head and neck, liver or kidney cancer. The sequencing here drew on CD4+ or CD8+ T cells sorted from blood, taken in a trial of the OX40 agonist ivuxolimab. The V call is TRBV19, the J call TRBJ1-2; D unclear. The CDR3 nucleotides read TGTGCCAGTAGGACCCCTTCCAACTATGGCTACACCTTC. Its translation: CASRTPSNYGYTF.